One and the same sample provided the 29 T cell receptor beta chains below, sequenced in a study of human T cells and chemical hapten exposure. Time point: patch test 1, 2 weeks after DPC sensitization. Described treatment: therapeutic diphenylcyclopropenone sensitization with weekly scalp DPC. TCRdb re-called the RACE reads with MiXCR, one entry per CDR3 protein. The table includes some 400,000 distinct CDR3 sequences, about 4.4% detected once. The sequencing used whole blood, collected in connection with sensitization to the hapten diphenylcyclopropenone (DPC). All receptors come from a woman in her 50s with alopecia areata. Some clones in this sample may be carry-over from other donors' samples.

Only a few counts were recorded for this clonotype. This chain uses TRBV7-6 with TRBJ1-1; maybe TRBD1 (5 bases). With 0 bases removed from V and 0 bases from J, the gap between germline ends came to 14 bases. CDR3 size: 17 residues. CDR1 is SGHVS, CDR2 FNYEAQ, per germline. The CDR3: CASSLAPGGGMNTEAFF. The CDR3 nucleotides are TGTGCCAGCAGCTTAGCCCCTGGGGGGGGAATGAACACTGAAGCTTTCTTT.

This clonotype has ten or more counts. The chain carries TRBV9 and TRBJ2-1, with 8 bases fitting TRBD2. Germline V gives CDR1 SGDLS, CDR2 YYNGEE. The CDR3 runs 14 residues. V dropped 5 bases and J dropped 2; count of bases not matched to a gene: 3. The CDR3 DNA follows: TGTGCCAGCAGTGCGGGGGGTACCTACAATGAGCAGTTCTTC. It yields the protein CASSAGGTYNEQFF. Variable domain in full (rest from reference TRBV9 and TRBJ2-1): DSGVTQTPKHLITATGQRVTLRCSPRSGDLSVYWYQQSLDQGLQFLIQYYNGEERAKGNILERFSAQQFPDLHSELNLSSLELGDSALYFCASSAGGTYNEQFFGPGTRLTVL.

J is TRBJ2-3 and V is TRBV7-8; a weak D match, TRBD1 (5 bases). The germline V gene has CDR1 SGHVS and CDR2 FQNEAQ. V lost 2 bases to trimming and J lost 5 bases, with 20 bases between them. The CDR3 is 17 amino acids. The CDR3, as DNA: TGTGCCAGCAGCTTACCCAGATCAGGGTTAGGCGGAGATACGCAGTATTTT. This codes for CASSLPRSGLGGDTQYF. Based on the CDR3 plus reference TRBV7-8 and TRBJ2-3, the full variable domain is GAGVSQSPRYKVAKRGQDVALRCDPISGHVSLFWYQQALGQGPEFLTYFQNEAQLDKSGLPSDRFFAERPEGSVSTLKIQRTQQEDSAVYLCASSLPRSGLGGDTQYFGPGTRLTVL.

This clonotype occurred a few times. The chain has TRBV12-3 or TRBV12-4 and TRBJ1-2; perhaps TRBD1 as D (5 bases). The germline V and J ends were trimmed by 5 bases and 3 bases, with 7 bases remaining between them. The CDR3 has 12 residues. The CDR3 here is CASSGGYYGYTF. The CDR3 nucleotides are TGTGCCAGCAGTGGGGGGTACTATGGCTACACCTTC.

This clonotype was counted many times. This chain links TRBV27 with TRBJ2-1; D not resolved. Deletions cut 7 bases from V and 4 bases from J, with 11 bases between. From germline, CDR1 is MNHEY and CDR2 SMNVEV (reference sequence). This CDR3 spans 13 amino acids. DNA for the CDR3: TGTGCCAGCACCACCACTTTATACAATGAGCAGTTCTTC. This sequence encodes CASTTTLYNEQFF.

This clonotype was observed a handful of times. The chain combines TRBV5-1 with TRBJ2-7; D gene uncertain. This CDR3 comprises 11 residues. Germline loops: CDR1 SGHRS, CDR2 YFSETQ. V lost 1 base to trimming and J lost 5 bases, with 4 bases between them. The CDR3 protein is CASSLKDEQYF. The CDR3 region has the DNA TGCGCCAGCAGCTTGAAGGACGAGCAGTACTTC.

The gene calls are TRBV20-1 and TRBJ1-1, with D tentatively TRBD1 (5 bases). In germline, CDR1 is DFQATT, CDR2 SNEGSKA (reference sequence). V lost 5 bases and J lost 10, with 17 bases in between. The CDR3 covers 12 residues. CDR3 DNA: TGCAGTGCTTTATGGACGGGGGTGGTAGCTTTCTTT. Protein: CSALWTGVVAFF.

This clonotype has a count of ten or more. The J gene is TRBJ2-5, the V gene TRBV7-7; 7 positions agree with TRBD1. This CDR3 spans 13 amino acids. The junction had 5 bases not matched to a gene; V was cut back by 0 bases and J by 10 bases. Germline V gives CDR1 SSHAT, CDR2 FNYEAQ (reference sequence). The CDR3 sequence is CASSLAPGGGQYF. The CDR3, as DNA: TGTGCCAGCAGCTTAGCCCCAGGGGGTGGCCAGTACTTC. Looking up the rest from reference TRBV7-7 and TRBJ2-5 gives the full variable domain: GAGVSQSPRYKVTKRGQDVTLRCDPISSHATLYWYQQALGQGPEFLTYFNYEAQPDKSGLPSDRFSAERPEGSISTLTIQRTEQRDSAMYRCASSLAPGGGQYFGPGTRLLVL.

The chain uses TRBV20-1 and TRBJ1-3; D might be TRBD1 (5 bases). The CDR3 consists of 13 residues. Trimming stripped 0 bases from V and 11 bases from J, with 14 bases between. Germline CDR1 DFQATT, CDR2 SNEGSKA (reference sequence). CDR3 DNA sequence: TGCAGTGCTAGAGAACCGGGGACGGCCGCCATATATTTT. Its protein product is CSAREPGTAAIYF.

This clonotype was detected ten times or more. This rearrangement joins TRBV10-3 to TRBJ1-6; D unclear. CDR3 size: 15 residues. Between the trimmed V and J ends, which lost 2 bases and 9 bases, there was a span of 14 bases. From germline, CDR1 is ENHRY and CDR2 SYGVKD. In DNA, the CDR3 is TGTGCCATCAGTGAGACACCTAAAGTATCTTCACCCCTCCACTTT. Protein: CAISETPKVSSPLHF.

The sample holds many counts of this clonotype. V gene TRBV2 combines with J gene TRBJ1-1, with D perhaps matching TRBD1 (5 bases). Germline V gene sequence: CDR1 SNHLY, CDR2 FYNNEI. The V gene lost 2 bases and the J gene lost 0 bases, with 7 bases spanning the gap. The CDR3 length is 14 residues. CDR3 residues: CASSETGLNTEAFF. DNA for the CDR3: TGTGCCAGCAGTGAAACGGGGCTGAACACTGAAGCTTTCTTT.

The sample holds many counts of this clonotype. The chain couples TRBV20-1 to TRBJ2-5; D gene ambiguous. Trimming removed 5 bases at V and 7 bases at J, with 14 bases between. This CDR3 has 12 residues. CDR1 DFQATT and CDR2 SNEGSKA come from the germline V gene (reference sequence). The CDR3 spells CSAGGVPGTQYF. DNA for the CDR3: TGCAGTGCTGGTGGGGTCCCTGGGACCCAGTACTTC.

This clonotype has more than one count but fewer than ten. The CDR3 nucleotides read TGCAGTGCTATCGACACCCCACACAATGAGCAGTTCTTC. The encoded protein is CSAIDTPHNEQFF. The V gene is TRBV20-1, the J gene TRBJ2-1, with D unclear. The CDR3 length is 13 residues. Per the germline V gene, CDR1 is DFQATT and CDR2 is SNEGSKA (reference sequence). The ends were cut back, 4 bases at V and 5 bases at J, with 12 bases in the middle.

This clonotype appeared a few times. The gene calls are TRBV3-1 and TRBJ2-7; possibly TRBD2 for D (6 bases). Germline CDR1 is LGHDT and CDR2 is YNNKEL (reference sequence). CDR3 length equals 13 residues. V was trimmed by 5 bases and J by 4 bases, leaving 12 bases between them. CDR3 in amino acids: CASSSWAGYEQYF. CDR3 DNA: TGTGCCAGCAGCTCATGGGCGGGATACGAGCAGTACTTC.

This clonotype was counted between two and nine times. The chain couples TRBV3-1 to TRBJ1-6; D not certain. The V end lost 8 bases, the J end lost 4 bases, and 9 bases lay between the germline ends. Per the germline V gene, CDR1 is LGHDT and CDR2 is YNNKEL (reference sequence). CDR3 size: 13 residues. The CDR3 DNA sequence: TGTGCCAGCGGACCAGAGTATAATTCACCCCTCCACTTT. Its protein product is CASGPEYNSPLHF.

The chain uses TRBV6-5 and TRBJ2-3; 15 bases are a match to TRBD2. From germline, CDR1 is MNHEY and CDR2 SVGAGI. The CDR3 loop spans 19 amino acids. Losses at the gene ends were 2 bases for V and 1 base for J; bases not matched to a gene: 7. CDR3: CASSYEGLAGGDGTDTQYF. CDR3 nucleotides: TGTGCCAGCAGTTACGAAGGACTAGCGGGGGGGGACGGCACAGATACGCAGTATTTT.

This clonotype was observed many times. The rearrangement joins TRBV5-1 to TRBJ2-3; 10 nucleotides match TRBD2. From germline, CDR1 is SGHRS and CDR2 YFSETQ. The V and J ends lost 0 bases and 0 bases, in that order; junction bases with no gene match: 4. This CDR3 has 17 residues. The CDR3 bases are TGCGCCAGCAGCTTGGCCGCTAGCGGGGGAAGCACAGATACGCAGTATTTT. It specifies CASSLAASGGSTDTQYF.

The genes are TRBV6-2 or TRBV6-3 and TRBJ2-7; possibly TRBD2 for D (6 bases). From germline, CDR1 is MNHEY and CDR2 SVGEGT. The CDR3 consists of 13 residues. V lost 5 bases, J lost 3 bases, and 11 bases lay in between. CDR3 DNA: TGTGCCAGCAGTAAACCGGGACTCTACGAGCAGTACTTC. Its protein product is CASSKPGLYEQYF.

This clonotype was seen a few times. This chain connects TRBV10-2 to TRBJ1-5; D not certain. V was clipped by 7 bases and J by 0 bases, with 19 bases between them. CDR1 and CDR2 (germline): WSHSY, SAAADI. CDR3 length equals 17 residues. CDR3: CASIPSSPGSSNQPQHF. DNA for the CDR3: TGCGCCAGCATTCCCTCTTCCCCGGGATCTAGCAATCAGCCCCAGCATTTT.

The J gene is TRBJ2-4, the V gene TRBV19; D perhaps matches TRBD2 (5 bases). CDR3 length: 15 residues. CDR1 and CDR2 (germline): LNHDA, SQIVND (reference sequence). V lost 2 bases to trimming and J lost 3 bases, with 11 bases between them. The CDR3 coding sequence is TGTGCCAGTAGTATAACTAGTCGCGGCAAAAACATTCAGTACTTC. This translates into CASSITSRGKNIQYF.

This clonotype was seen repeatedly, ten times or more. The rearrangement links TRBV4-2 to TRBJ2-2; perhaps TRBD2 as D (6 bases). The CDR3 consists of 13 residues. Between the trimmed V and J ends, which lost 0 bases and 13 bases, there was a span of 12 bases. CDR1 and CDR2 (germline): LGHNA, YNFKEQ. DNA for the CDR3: TGTGCCAGCAGCCAAGATGAGGAGGGTGTGCTGTTTTTT. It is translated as CASSQDEEGVLFF.

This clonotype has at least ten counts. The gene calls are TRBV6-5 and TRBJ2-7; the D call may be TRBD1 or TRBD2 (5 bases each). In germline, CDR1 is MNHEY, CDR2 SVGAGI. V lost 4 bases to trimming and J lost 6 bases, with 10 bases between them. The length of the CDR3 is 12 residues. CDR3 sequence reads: CASSSPGGEQYF. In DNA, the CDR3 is TGTGCCAGCAGTTCCCCTGGGGGCGAGCAGTACTTC.

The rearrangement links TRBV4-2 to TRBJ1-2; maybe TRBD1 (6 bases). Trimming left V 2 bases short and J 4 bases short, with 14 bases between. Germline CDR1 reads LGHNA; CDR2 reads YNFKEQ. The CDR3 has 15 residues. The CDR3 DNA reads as TGTGCCAGCAGCCAAAACCCGGACAGCCCCTATGGCTACACCTTC. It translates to CASSQNPDSPYGYTF.

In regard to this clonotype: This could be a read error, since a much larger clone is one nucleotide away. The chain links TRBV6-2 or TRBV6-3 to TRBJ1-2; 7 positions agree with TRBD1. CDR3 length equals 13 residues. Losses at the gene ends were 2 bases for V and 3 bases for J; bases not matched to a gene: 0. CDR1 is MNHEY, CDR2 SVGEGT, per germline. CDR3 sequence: CASSYGTDYGYTF. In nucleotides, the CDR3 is TGTGCCAGCAGTTACGGGACAGACTATGGCTACACCTTC.

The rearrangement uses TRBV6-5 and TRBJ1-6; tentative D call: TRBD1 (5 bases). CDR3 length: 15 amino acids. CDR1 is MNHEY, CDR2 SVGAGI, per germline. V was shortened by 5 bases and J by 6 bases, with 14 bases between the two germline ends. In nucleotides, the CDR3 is TGTGCCAGCAGTGCTCCTTCAAGGGGTAATTCACCCCTCCACTTT. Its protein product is CASSAPSRGNSPLHF.

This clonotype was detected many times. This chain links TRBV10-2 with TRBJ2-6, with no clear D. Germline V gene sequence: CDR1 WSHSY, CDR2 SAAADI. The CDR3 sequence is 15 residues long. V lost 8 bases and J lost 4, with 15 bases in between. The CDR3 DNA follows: TGCGCCAGCGAGGACGGTTCTCTGGGGGCCAACGTCCTGACTTTC. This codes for CASEDGSLGANVLTF.

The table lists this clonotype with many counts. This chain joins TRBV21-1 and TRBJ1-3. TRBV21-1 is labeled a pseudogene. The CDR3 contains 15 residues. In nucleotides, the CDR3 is TGTGCCAGCAGCAATTGGCAGTCCTCTGGAAACACCATATATTTT. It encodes CASSNWQSSGNTIYF.

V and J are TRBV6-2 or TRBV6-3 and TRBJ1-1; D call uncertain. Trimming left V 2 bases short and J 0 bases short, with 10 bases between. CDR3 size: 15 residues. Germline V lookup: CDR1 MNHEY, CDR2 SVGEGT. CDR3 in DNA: TGTGCCAGCAGTTACGCCCAAGGGTTGAACACTGAAGCTTTCTTT. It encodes CASSYAQGLNTEAFF.

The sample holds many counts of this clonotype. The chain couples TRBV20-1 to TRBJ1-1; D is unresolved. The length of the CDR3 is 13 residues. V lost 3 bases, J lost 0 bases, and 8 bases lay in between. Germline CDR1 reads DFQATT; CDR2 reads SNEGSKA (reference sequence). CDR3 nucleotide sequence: TGCAGTGCTAGGAGCAGGCTGAACACTGAAGCTTTCTTT. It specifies CSARSRLNTEAFF.